This T cell receptor (beta chain) derives from a study of graft-versus-host responses after intestinal transplantation. Study overall: Induction with anti-thymocyte globulin, then tacrolimus and steroids for about 3 years, was given to all recipients. General observations from the study: Maximum circulating GvH clone levels tracked with early post-transplant HvG decreases. Some GvH clones were seen earlier in gut or blood, suggesting intestinal origin.

With regard to this clone: The antigen remains undetermined.

TCRdb keeps only in-frame clones here, not all; method: immunoSEQ multiplex PCR. The sample holds some 100,000 clones, 90% to 95% seen once. This CDR3 has 13 residues. V was shortened by 5 bases and J by 3 bases, with 11 bases between the two germline ends. Germline CDR1 PRHDT, CDR2 FYEKMQ (reference sequence). The rearrangement joins TRBV13 to TRBJ2-7; D might be TRBD2 (5 bases). The material was unstimulated CD8+ T cells sorted from spleen or lymph node cells, obtained before transplant. The clonotype was recovered from a human donor who was the organ donor for an intestinal transplant. As DNA, the CDR3 is TGTGCCAGCAGCCAGCCGGGATACTACGAGCAGTACTTC. It translates to CASSQPGYYEQYF. The whole variable domain, filled in from reference TRBV13 and TRBJ2-7, reads AAGVIQSPRHLIKEKRETATLKCYPIPRHDTVYWYQQGPGQDPQFLISFYEKMQSDKGSIPDRFSAQQFSDYHSELNMSSLELGDSALYFCASSQPGYYEQYFGPGTRLTVT.